This T cell receptor (beta chain) was profiled in a study of CD8 T cells in Susac syndrome. TEMRA cells underwent FACS enrichment and CD8+ and CD4+ T cells underwent negative isolation. RNA totalling about 0.45 to 1 ug underwent reverse transcription with random hexamers. With immunoSEQ multiplex PCR, TCR beta CDR3 was amplified across 54 Vbeta and 13 Jbeta. TCRdb reprocessed the immunoSEQ multiplex PCR reads via MiXCR and lists one record per CDR3 protein. Here the sample spans 150,000 to 180,000 distinct CDR3 sequences, about 95% being singletons. V lost 4 bases and J lost 4, with 10 bases in between. CDR3 length equals 13 residues. CDR1 and CDR2 from the germline V gene are ENHRY and SYGVKD.

Sequenced input: CD4+ T cells from PBMCs. The V and J genes are TRBV10-3 and TRBJ2-5; perhaps TRBD2 as D (6 bases). The sequence came from a human donor with Susac syndrome. The CDR3 region is CAISGLVGETQYF. The CDR3 region has the DNA TGTGCCATCAGTGGACTAGTCGGAGAGACCCAGTACTTC.